The 13 T cell receptor beta chains listed next were all sequenced from one sample in a study of blood T cell repertoires in COVID-19. Clones were sequenced by immunoSEQ multiplex PCR, and TCRdb holds only the in-frame ones, with some missing. The repertoire holds some 83,000 clones, with 80% as singletons. Sequencing was performed on peripheral blood. Receptors originate from a man in his fifties or sixties with active or convalescent COVID-19.

The chain uses TRBV6-2 or TRBV6-3 and TRBJ2-3; no clear D gene. Trimming cost V 5 bases and J 6 bases, with 15 bases left between them. The CDR3 extends over 14 amino acids. Germline V lookup: CDR1 MNHEY, CDR2 SVGEGT. CDR3 coding DNA: TGTGCCAGCAGTCGCGGCAACTCTATCGATACGCAGTATTTT. It encodes CASSRGNSIDTQYF.

The V gene is TRBV5-4, the J gene TRBJ1-2; the D gene is possibly TRBD1 (5 bases). Germline assignment: CDR1 SGHNT and CDR2 YYREEE (reference sequence). The germline V and J ends were trimmed by 4 bases and 8 bases, with 18 bases remaining between them. The CDR3 covers 14 residues. The CDR3 bases are TGTGCCAGCAGCCTCAGGCGGGGGGGAGGAGGCTACACCTTC. Translation gives CASSLRRGGGGYTF.

This sequence joins TRBV5-1 and TRBJ2-7; no clear D gene. The length of the CDR3 is 16 residues. Germline loops: CDR1 SGHRS, CDR2 YFSETQ. V was pared by 0 bases and J by 0 bases, with 13 bases between. CDR3 sequence: CASSLVRQASSYEQYF. DNA for the CDR3: TGCGCCAGCAGCTTGGTGCGTCAGGCGAGCTCCTACGAGCAGTACTTC.

The chain carries TRBV5-1 and TRBJ1-4; 7 bases are a match to TRBD1. This CDR3 contains 15 residues. Germline-derived CDR1 and CDR2 are SGHRS and YFSETQ. V lost 4 bases and J lost 7; bases outside the gene matches: 10. This chain's CDR3 is CASSPGQVGSEKLFF. CDR3 bases: TGCGCCAGCAGCCCAGGACAGGTTGGGAGTGAAAAACTGTTTTTT.

This clone appeared once. The junction and the germline gene differ at one end; a read error may be behind it. The chain recombines TRBV7-7 with TRBJ2-7; the D is unclear. CDR3 size: 13 residues. CDR1 SSHAT and CDR2 FNYEAQ come from the germline V gene (reference sequence). As DNA, the CDR3 is TGTGCTAGCAGCCCTAACCCCGGTGACGAGCAGTACTTC. This gives the protein CASSPNPGDEQYF.

This CDR3 reads CASSPQGLEGYTF. The CDR3 DNA is TGTGCCAGCAGCCCTCAGGGATTGGAGGGCTACACCTTC. The chain couples TRBV7-8 to TRBJ1-2, with D perhaps matching TRBD1 (5 bases). The CDR3 covers 13 residues. V lost 5 bases and J 8 bases, leaving 15 bases between the germline ends. Per the germline V gene, CDR1 is SGHVS and CDR2 is FQNEAQ.

The genes are TRBV7-2 and TRBJ2-1, with TRBD1 identical over 10 bases. The V gene end was trimmed by 0 bases and the J gene end by 6 bases; junction bases not matched to a gene: 5. The CDR3 covers 16 residues. Germline V gives CDR1 SGHTA, CDR2 FQGNSA. The CDR3 region is CASSLAGQGIGNEQFF. Here the CDR3 DNA reads TGTGCCAGCAGCTTAGCGGGACAGGGGATAGGCAATGAGCAGTTCTTC.

This clone was observed a single time. The chain combines TRBV6-2 or TRBV6-3 with TRBJ2-7; 9 bases map to TRBD1. The CDR3 is made up of 15 amino acids. Trimming removed 6 bases from V and 9 bases from J; junction bases left unmatched: 15. Germline V lookup: CDR1 MNHEY, CDR2 SVGEGT. CDR3 residues: CASSGGQGSLLGQYF. For the CDR3, the DNA is TGTGCCAGCAGCGGGGGACAGGGTTCTCTGCTCGGGCAGTACTTC.

The gene calls are TRBV18 and TRBJ1-3, with D unclear. Trimming took 0 bases from V and 3 from J, leaving 15 bases between them. CDR3 length equals 17 residues. Germline CDR1 KGHSH, CDR2 LQKENI. The CDR3 nucleotides are TGTGCCAGCTCACCACCGGTCAAAAGTACTGATGGAAACACCATATATTTT. Its protein product is CASSPPVKSTDGNTIYF.

The chain combines TRBV9 with TRBJ2-2; TRBD2 matches at 12 bases. J lost 2 bases, V lost 4 bases, and 6 bases had no gene match. The CDR3 consists of 17 residues. The germline CDR1 and CDR2 sequences are SGDLS and YYNGEE. CDR3 in DNA: TGTGCCAGCAGCTCTGGACTAGCGGGGTTCAACACCGGGGAGCTGTTTTTT. It yields the protein CASSSGLAGFNTGELFF. Using reference TRBV9 and TRBJ2-2 for the parts outside the CDR3, the full variable domain is DSGVTQTPKHLITATGQRVTLRCSPRSGDLSVYWYQQSLDQGLQFLIQYYNGEERAKGNILERFSAQQFPDLHSELNLSSLELGDSALYFCASSSGLAGFNTGELFFGEGSRLTVL.

The chain uses TRBV7-2 and TRBJ2-1; perhaps TRBD2 as D (5 bases). Germline V gene data show CDR1 as SGHTA and CDR2 as FQGNSA. The CDR3 is 14 residues long. Trimming took off 0 bases at V and 9 bases at J, with 12 bases between the two ends. In nucleotides, the CDR3 is TGTGCCAGCAGCTTAGCCCCGCTAGCCGGTGAGCAGTTCTTC. Translation gives CASSLAPLAGEQFF.

This clone appeared once. This chain uses TRBV7-2 with TRBJ2-7, with TRBD1 matching 9 bases. Germline V gives CDR1 SGHTA, CDR2 FQGNSA. The junction had 5 bases not matched to a gene; V was cut back by 2 bases and J by 6 bases. The CDR3 is made up of 14 amino acids. This CDR3 reads CASSLYDRGAEQYF. In nucleotides, the CDR3 is TGTGCCAGCAGCTTATACGACAGGGGGGCCGAGCAGTACTTC.

The chain links TRBV4-2 to TRBJ2-2, with a possible D match to TRBD1 (5 bases). With 1 base removed from V and 3 bases from J, the gap between germline ends came to 9 bases. The CDR3 is made up of 15 amino acids. Per the germline V gene, CDR1 is LGHNA and CDR2 is YNFKEQ. CDR3 amino acids: CASSQVREDTGELFF. CDR3 bases: TGTGCCAGCAGCCAAGTCAGGGAAGACACCGGGGAGCTGTTTTTT.